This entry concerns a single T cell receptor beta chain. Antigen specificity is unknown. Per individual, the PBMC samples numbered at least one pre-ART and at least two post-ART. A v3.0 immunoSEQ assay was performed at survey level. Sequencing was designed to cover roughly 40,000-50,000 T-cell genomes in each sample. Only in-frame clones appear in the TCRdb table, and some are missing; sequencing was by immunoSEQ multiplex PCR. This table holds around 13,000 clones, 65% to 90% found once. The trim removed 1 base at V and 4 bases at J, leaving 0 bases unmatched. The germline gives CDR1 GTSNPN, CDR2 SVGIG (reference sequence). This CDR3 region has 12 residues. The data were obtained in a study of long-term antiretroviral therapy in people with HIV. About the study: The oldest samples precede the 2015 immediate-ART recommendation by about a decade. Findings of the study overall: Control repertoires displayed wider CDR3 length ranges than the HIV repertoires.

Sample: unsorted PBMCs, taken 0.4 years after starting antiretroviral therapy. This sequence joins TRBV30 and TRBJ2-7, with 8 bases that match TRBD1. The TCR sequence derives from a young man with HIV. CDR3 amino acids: CAWSGTGYEQYF. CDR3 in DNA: TGTGCCTGGAGTGGGACAGGGTACGAGCAGTACTTC.